The next 27 T cell receptor beta chains were all read from a single sample in a study of T-cell memory formation after mild COVID-19. From the 5' RACE reads, TCRdb called clonotypes with MiXCR, one entry per CDR3 protein. The table includes approximately 430,000 distinct CDR3 sequences, 23% detected once. The sample comprised PBMCs or a T cell subset sorted from them (not recorded which). Receptors were obtained from an adult woman who had mild COVID-19 (a few samples of this study predate the infection). Cell type and time point are not known.

In nucleotides, the CDR3 is TGCGCCAGCAGCCCCAGAACCTCCGGCACTAGCACAGATACGCAGTATTTT. Translated, it gives CASSPRTSGTSTDTQYF. The gene calls are TRBV5-1 and TRBJ2-3; D remains unclear. V was clipped by 4 bases and J by 0 bases, with 18 bases between them. Germline CDR1 SGHRS, CDR2 YFSETQ. The CDR3 has 17 amino acids. Looking up the rest from reference TRBV5-1 and TRBJ2-3 gives the full variable domain: KAGVTQTPRYLIKTRGQQVTLSCSPISGHRSVSWYQQTPGQGLQFLFEYFSETQRNKGNFPGRFSGRQFSNSRSEMNVSTLELGDSALYLCASSPRTSGTSTDTQYFGPGTRLTVL.

The gene calls are TRBV24-1 and TRBJ2-1; D is undetermined. CDR1 is KGHDR and CDR2 is SFDVKD in the germline V gene. The CDR3 runs to 14 residues. Trimming cost V 7 bases and J 8 bases, with 17 bases left between them. The CDR3 loop reads CATSGPGRWDEQFF. CDR3 DNA sequence: TGTGCCACCAGCGGCCCGGGTCGATGGGATGAGCAGTTCTTC.

This clonotype was counted only a few times. The chain joins TRBV7-3 to TRBJ2-1, with D unresolved. V was pared by 4 bases and J by 0 bases, with 16 bases between. The CDR3 consists of 17 residues. CDR1 and CDR2 (germline): SGHTA, FQGTGA. The chain's CDR3 is CASSSFGLGGSYNEQFF. The CDR3 nucleotides are TGTGCCAGCAGCTCCTTCGGGTTGGGCGGCTCCTACAATGAGCAGTTCTTC.

The chain employs TRBV19 and TRBJ2-3; 9 bases line up with TRBD1. V shed 1 base, J shed 1 base, and the junction held 6 bases outside the gene matches. Per germline, CDR1 LNHDA and CDR2 SQIVND (reference sequence). The CDR3 is 17 residues long. The CDR3 region is CASSIGGQGIGTDTQYF. Here the CDR3 DNA reads TGTGCCAGTAGTATAGGCGGACAGGGGATTGGCACAGATACGCAGTATTTT. Using reference TRBV19 and TRBJ2-3 for the parts outside the CDR3, the full variable domain is DGGITQSPKYLFRKEGQNVTLSCEQNLNHDAMYWYRQDPGQGLRLIYYSQIVNDFQKGDIAEGYSVSREKKESFPLTVTSAQKNPTAFYLCASSIGGQGIGTDTQYFGPGTRLTVL.

The chain uses TRBV15 and TRBJ2-2; no clear D. CDR1 and CDR2 from the germline V gene are LNHNV and YYDKDF (reference sequence). This CDR3 has 15 residues. Trimming left V 0 bases short and J 7 bases short, with 12 bases between. CDR3 nucleotides: TGTGCCACCAGCAGAGATCCCACTGTCGGCGGGGAGCTGTTTTTT. It yields the protein CATSRDPTVGGELFF.

The V and J genes are TRBV15 and TRBJ1-5; 10 bases map to TRBD1. The V and J ends lost 6 bases and 4 bases, in that order; junction bases with no gene match: 9. CDR3 length equals 16 residues. From germline, CDR1 is LNHNV and CDR2 YYDKDF (reference sequence). DNA for the CDR3: TGTGCCACCAGGAGCTCCCCGGGACAGGGGAATCAGCCCCAGCATTTT. Its protein product is CATRSSPGQGNQPQHF.

Many counts were recorded for this clonotype. The genes are TRBV20-1 and TRBJ2-4; D remains ambiguous. The CDR3 sequence is 15 residues long. Between the trimmed V and J ends, which lost 3 bases and 0 bases, there was a span of 12 bases. The germline V gene has CDR1 DFQATT and CDR2 SNEGSKA (reference sequence). The CDR3 DNA follows: TGCAGTGCTAGGTCTAGTCCGACAGCCAAAAACATTCAGTACTTC. It translates to CSARSSPTAKNIQYF.

This clonotype was detected only a few times. This chain joins TRBV10-3 and TRBJ2-7, with a tentative D call TRBD1 (5 bases). Germline CDR1 and CDR2: ENHRY and SYGVKD. The CDR3 runs 11 residues. The V end lost 9 bases, the J end lost 2 bases, and 8 bases lay between the germline ends. CDR3 region: CAISGTYEQYF. CDR3 bases: TGTGCCATATCAGGGACCTACGAGCAGTACTTC.

This rearrangement joins TRBV9 to TRBJ2-1; 7 bases map to TRBD2. The CDR3 contains 16 residues. CDR1 and CDR2 from the germline V gene are SGDLS and YYNGEE. The J segment lost 9 bases and the V segment lost 0 bases, leaving 12 bases of the junction unmatched. For the CDR3, the DNA is TGTGCCAGCAGCGTAGATTCTGGCGGGAGAGGTGTTGAGCAGTTCTTC. It yields the protein CASSVDSGGRGVEQFF.

V is TRBV30 and J is TRBJ1-5; the match to TRBD1 covers 8 bases. The germline V gene encodes CDR1 GTSNPN and CDR2 SVGIG (reference sequence). V was clipped by 5 bases and J by 6 bases; unmatched bases: 9. The CDR3 loop spans 14 amino acids. In DNA form, the CDR3 reads TGTGCCTGGTCCCAGGGGGCTACCGGTCAGCCCCAGCATTTT. Its protein product is CAWSQGATGQPQHF.

This clonotype was detected only a few times. The gene calls are TRBV5-1 and TRBJ2-7; D unresolved. The CDR3 has 13 amino acids. V was clipped by 2 bases and J by 2 bases, with 8 bases between them. CDR1 and CDR2 from the germline V gene are SGHRS and YFSETQ. The CDR3 here is CASSFKDTYEQYF. CDR3 bases: TGCGCCAGCAGCTTCAAAGACACCTACGAGCAGTACTTC.

The genes are TRBV28 and TRBJ2-5; D call uncertain. Trimming removed 1 base from V and 2 bases from J, with 8 bases in between. This CDR3 has 14 amino acids. Looked up from germline, CDR1 is MDHEN and CDR2 is SYDVKM. The CDR3 DNA reads as TGTGCCAGCAGTTTATCCCCTCGTCAAGAGACCCAGTACTTC. It encodes CASSLSPRQETQYF.

This sequence joins TRBV2 and TRBJ1-5; 7 bases agree with TRBD1. J lost 9 bases, V lost 7 bases, and 12 bases had no gene match. Germline V gives CDR1 SNHLY, CDR2 FYNNEI. The CDR3 spans 14 residues. The CDR3 DNA is TGTGCCAGCACGTGGGACAGCGGCGCTTGGCCCCAGCATTTT. Translating gives CASTWDSGAWPQHF.

V gene TRBV3-1 combines with J gene TRBJ2-1; D is possibly TRBD1 (5 bases). CDR3 length equals 14 residues. Germline CDR1 and CDR2: LGHDT and YNNKEL (reference sequence). V lost 1 base and J 5 bases, leaving 9 bases between the germline ends. The CDR3 coding sequence is TGTGCCAGCAGCCAAGTTGCAGGGCACAATGAGCAGTTCTTC. Encoded protein: CASSQVAGHNEQFF.

This chain connects TRBV29-1 to TRBJ2-7; the D gene is possibly TRBD2 (5 bases). V gave up 4 bases and J gave up 4 bases, with 8 bases separating them. The germline V gene has CDR1 SQVTM and CDR2 ANQGSEA. This CDR3 is 11 amino acids long. This CDR3 is CSVVRTYEQYF. The CDR3 DNA sequence: TGCAGCGTTGTCCGGACTTACGAGCAGTACTTC.

This clonotype appeared a few times. V usage is TRBV12-3 or TRBV12-4 and J usage is TRBJ1-5; D is uncertain. V lost 3 bases, J lost 2 bases, and 8 bases lay in between. The CDR3 has 14 residues. The CDR3 loop is CASSFAVGNQPQHF. The CDR3 DNA reads TGTGCCAGCAGTTTTGCGGTTGGCAATCAGCCCCAGCATTTT.

This clonotype was found a few times. This chain connects TRBV5-1 to TRBJ2-2, with unresolved D. V shed 2 bases and J shed 2 bases, with 16 bases lying between them. CDR1 and CDR2 (germline): SGHRS, YFSETQ. The CDR3 sequence is 17 residues long. This CDR3 reads CASSFGQGRPNTGELFF. Written as DNA, the CDR3 is TGCGCCAGCAGCTTCGGCCAAGGGCGCCCAAACACCGGGGAGCTGTTTTTT.

There are a few counts of this clonotype. This chain connects TRBV24-1 to TRBJ2-5; 9 bases map to TRBD1. V lost 4 bases and J lost 5; bases outside the gene matches: 13. Germline V CDR1 and CDR2: KGHDR, SFDVKD. The CDR3 covers 17 residues. DNA of the CDR3: TGTGCCACCAGTGACCGCCGACCGGACAGGGGTCGCGAGACCCAGTACTTC. It specifies CATSDRRPDRGRETQYF.

This clonotype has just a few counts. The chain couples TRBV2 to TRBJ2-4, with D unresolved. CDR1 is SNHLY and CDR2 is FYNNEI in the germline V gene. The CDR3 sequence is 13 residues long. V shed 3 bases and J shed 6 bases, with 9 bases lying between them. CDR3 coding DNA: TGTGCCAGCAGTGACGCCAGAATAAACATTCAGTACTTC. Its protein product is CASSDARINIQYF.

This clonotype has just a few counts. The genes are TRBV5-1 and TRBJ1-2; 7 nucleotides agree with TRBD1. The length of the CDR3 is 16 residues. Germline-derived CDR1 and CDR2 are SGHRS and YFSETQ. The ends lost 5 bases at V and 4 bases at J; junction bases unmatched: 14. The CDR3 DNA reads TGCGCCAGCAGTCAGACCGGGACAGAGGGGGTCTATGGCTACACCTTC. This translates into CASSQTGTEGVYGYTF.

The chain uses TRBV19 and TRBJ1-1; D ambiguous. Trimming pared 8 bases from V and 3 bases from J, leaving 10 bases between. Germline CDR1 LNHDA, CDR2 SQIVND (reference sequence). There are 12 residues in the CDR3. This CDR3 is CASGVTYTEAFF. CDR3 coding DNA: TGTGCCAGTGGCGTGACTTACACTGAAGCTTTCTTT.

The V and J genes are TRBV6-5 and TRBJ2-1, with D unresolved. Germline CDR1 reads MNHEY; CDR2 reads SVGAGI. CDR3 length: 12 residues. Deletions cut 2 bases from V and 9 bases from J, with 8 bases between. CDR3 sequence: CASSYGTGEQFF. DNA for the CDR3: TGTGCCAGCAGTTACGGTACGGGTGAGCAGTTCTTC.

This clonotype has just one count. The V and J genes are TRBV6-5 and TRBJ2-7; TRBD1 agrees at 7 bases. Trimming took 5 bases from V and 5 from J; bases not matched to a gene: 9. Germline loops: CDR1 MNHEY, CDR2 SVGAGI. CDR3 size: 14 residues. The CDR3 region is CASSTGWDSHEQYF. CDR3 DNA sequence: TGTGCCAGCAGTACTGGATGGGACAGCCACGAGCAGTACTTC.

The rearrangement links TRBV5-1 to TRBJ2-4; D gene unclear. Germline V gives CDR1 SGHRS, CDR2 YFSETQ. This CDR3 has 16 amino acids. V was clipped by 2 bases and J by 0 bases, with 12 bases between them. Written as DNA, the CDR3 is TGCGCCAGCAGCTTAACGGGTGTTATAGCCAAAAACATTCAGTACTTC. Translating gives CASSLTGVIAKNIQYF.

This clonotype was counted a few times. This chain connects TRBV12-3 or TRBV12-4 to TRBJ2-2, with TRBD2 identical over 9 bases. V trimming: 5 bases; J trimming: 10 bases; junction bases outside the gene matches: 8. This CDR3 spans 14 amino acids. The CDR3 nucleotides are TGTGCCAGCAGTCTCATAGCGGGAGCGGAGGAGCTGTTTTTT. This encodes CASSLIAGAEELFF.

This clonotype was seen a handful of times. CDR3 nucleotides: TGTGCCAGCAGTTTGTTGGGGAACTATGGCTACACCTTC. This translates into CASSLLGNYGYTF. This sequence joins TRBV12-3 or TRBV12-4 and TRBJ1-2; D is uncertain. The CDR3 has 13 residues. Trimming removed 3 bases from V and 2 bases from J, with 7 bases in between.

V is TRBV6-1 and J is TRBJ2-7; perhaps TRBD1 as D (5 bases). The V gene lost 5 bases and the J gene lost 3 bases, with 17 bases spanning the gap. From germline, CDR1 is MNHNS and CDR2 SASEGT. The CDR3 consists of 15 residues. The CDR3 is CASSTPGRVNYEQYF. The CDR3 nucleotides are TGTGCCAGCAGTACCCCGGGCAGGGTGAACTACGAGCAGTACTTC.